This TCR beta chain emerged from a study of blood T cell repertoires in COVID-19. Participants' reported clinical history set cohort assignment. Source study methods: Amplification from reference gene primers served as the basis for estimated nucleated cell counts. Data came from immunoSEQ multiplex PCR; TCRdb stores just in-frame clones and leaves some out. The D gene and trimming were derived from the DNA, and the V and J assignments and clone size from that table. Of around 300,000 clones listed, around 91% were seen once; the top ten hold 4% to 5.5%. Germline V lookup: CDR1 ENHRY, CDR2 SYGVKD. The germline V and J ends were trimmed by 4 bases and 6 bases, with 16 bases remaining between them. This CDR3 region has 14 residues.

The receptor was derived from a woman aged 18-35 years with acute COVID-19. The chain is built from TRBV10-3 and TRBJ2-7, with a tentative D call TRBD1 (6 bases). The sample consisted of PBMCs or T cells enriched from blood (not recorded which). The CDR3 here is CAISASGVLGEQYF. The CDR3 DNA reads as TGTGCCATCAGTGCGTCAGGGGTATTGGGCGAGCAGTACTTC.